The 8 T cell receptor beta chains below were found in one sample sequenced in a study of CD8 T cells in ankylosing spondylitis. TCRdb itself ran the 5' RACE reads through MiXCR, one entry per CDR3 protein. The sample consists of about 130,000 distinct CDR3 sequences, over 6.5% of them appearing once. The sample comprised blood, either unsorted or a sorted T cell fraction (not recorded which). These TCRs come from a male donor with ankylosing spondylitis or in good health (not recorded which).

This clonotype was detected ten times or more. V is TRBV6-2 or TRBV6-3 and J is TRBJ2-1, with TRBD2 identical over 11 bases. Germline loops: CDR1 MNHEY, CDR2 SVGEGT. The length of the CDR3 is 17 residues. Germline trimming cut 6 bases from V and 0 bases from J; bases unmatched to any gene: 7. CDR3 region: CASRSRLAGSSYNEQFF. CDR3 sequence (DNA): TGTGCCAGCAGATCCCGACTAGCGGGATCCTCCTACAATGAGCAGTTCTTC.

This clonotype was counted ten times or more. The chain links TRBV6-2 or TRBV6-3 to TRBJ1-1; maybe TRBD1 (5 bases). There are 15 residues in the CDR3. The V end lost 2 bases, the J end lost 4 bases, and 14 bases lay between the germline ends. Looked up from germline, CDR1 is MNHEY and CDR2 is SVGEGT. The CDR3 DNA follows: TGTGCCAGCAGTTACCCTCAGGGAGCGGGCACTGAAGCTTTCTTT. Amino acids: CASSYPQGAGTEAFF.

At least ten counts were recorded for this clonotype. The chain combines TRBV7-2 with TRBJ2-1, with D perhaps TRBD1 (5 bases). The V and J ends lost 2 bases and 5 bases respectively, with 10 bases between them. The CDR3 sequence is 14 residues long. Germline values: CDR1 SGHTA, CDR2 FQGNSA. The CDR3 protein is CASSLLGQNNEQFF. The CDR3 nucleotides are TGTGCCAGCAGCTTACTGGGGCAGAACAATGAGCAGTTCTTC. Full variable domain (remainder filled in from reference TRBV7-2 and TRBJ2-1): GAGVSQSPSNKVTEKGKDVELRCDPISGHTALYWYRQSLGQGLEFLIYFQGNSAPDKSGLPSDRFSAERTGGSVSTLTIQRTQQEDSAVYLCASSLLGQNNEQFFGPGTRLTVL.

This clonotype was recorded at least ten times. The CDR3 region has the DNA TGTGCCAGCGGAAGAACGGGACTAGCGGGGGGCGCAGATACGCAGTATTTT. Its translation is CASGRTGLAGGADTQYF. The chain has TRBV5-6 and TRBJ2-3; 15 positions agree with TRBD2. Germline CDR1 is SGHDT and CDR2 is YYEEEE. This CDR3 comprises 17 residues. Trimming at V came to 7 bases and at J to 4 bases, leaving 10 bases not matched to a gene.

This clonotype appeared many times. The DNA for the CDR3 is TGCGCCAGCAGCAGCTCCGGGACAGGCGGGGATACGCAGTATTTT. Amino acids: CASSSSGTGGDTQYF. The chain couples TRBV5-1 to TRBJ2-3, with TRBD1 matching 8 bases. Germline lookup yields CDR1 SGHRS and CDR2 YFSETQ. The ends lost 4 bases at V and 6 bases at J; junction bases unmatched: 10. There are 15 residues in the CDR3.

This clonotype was detected a few times. Here the CDR3 DNA reads TGTGCCAGCAGCTTAGCCTCCCTTTCGGGGGCGGGAGAGACCCAGTACTTC. This encodes CASSLASLSGAGETQYF. The genes are TRBV7-9 and TRBJ2-5, with D perhaps matching TRBD1 or TRBD2 (6 bases each). The CDR3 has 17 residues. The germline V and J ends were trimmed by 0 bases and 4 bases, with 18 bases remaining between them. Germline values: CDR1 SEHNR, CDR2 FQNEAQ (reference sequence).

This clonotype was seen many times. The gene calls are TRBV5-1 and TRBJ2-1, with 8 bases identical to TRBD1. Germline V gene data show CDR1 as SGHRS and CDR2 as YFSETQ. CDR3 length: 15 residues. With V trimmed by 0 bases and J by 6 bases, 5 bases remained unmatched. This CDR3 is CASSLEQGEPNEQFF. DNA for the CDR3: TGCGCCAGCAGCTTGGAACAGGGGGAACCCAATGAGCAGTTCTTC. Combining the CDR3 with reference TRBV5-1 and TRBJ2-1 gives the whole variable domain KAGVTQTPRYLIKTRGQQVTLSCSPISGHRSVSWYQQTPGQGLQFLFEYFSETQRNKGNFPGRFSGRQFSNSRSEMNVSTLELGDSALYLCASSLEQGEPNEQFFGPGTRLTVL.

This clonotype was seen many times. The chain combines TRBV6-1 with TRBJ2-7; D is perhaps TRBD2 (6 bases). Germline-derived CDR1 and CDR2 are MNHNS and SASEGT. The CDR3 extends over 16 amino acids. Trimming took 5 bases from V and 6 from J, leaving 23 bases between them. CDR3 DNA: TGTGCCAGCAGTAATTCCCGGGGACTTGAGGATTTCGAGCAGTACTTC. Protein sequence: CASSNSRGLEDFEQYF.